This TCR beta chain stems from a study of PD-1 blockade in mismatch repair-deficient tumors (dated 2017 in TCRdb). At the level of the whole study: Between September 2013 and September 2016, the trial enrolled roughly 80 consecutive patients with about eleven types of mismatch repair-deficient cancer, all of whom had received prior treatment and were progressing. Deep sequencing of TCR CDR3 regions was used to track tumor-associated T cell clones in peripheral blood of patients responding to PD-1 blockade.

As encoded in the germline V gene (reference sequence), CDR1 is PRHDT while CDR2 is FYEKMQ. The CDR3 numbers 16 residues from cysteine through phenylalanine. Just the 48-base CDR3 DNA is kept, in frame starting at base 1. The V and J ends are trimmed by 1 base and 2 bases, leaving 14 bases between them. About this clone: Its antigen is not yet known. Base qualities are not recorded, but no much larger clone differs from it by a single base.

Mismatch repair deficiency was established in every enrolled patient by polymerase chain reaction or immunohistochemistry. TCR sequencing was carried out for three patients who responded to pembrolizumab therapy. Pembrolizumab PD-1 blockade was prospectively tested in advanced mismatch repair-deficient cancers, regardless of tissue of origin, in the phase II trial. Peripheral blood T cell samples were serially collected before and at multiple times after PD-1 blockade was started. Blood sampling time points were reported as weeks after the first dose of pembrolizumab. Broader findings and caveats from the paper: Rapid expansion after pembrolizumab followed by contraction, generally before radiologic responses, was shown by tumor-resident clones, which were often undetectable in blood before treatment.

Library method: the immunoSEQ multiplex PCR assay. TCRdb took over this immuneACCESS table, retaining in-frame rearrangements with V and J assigned. Such tables are incomplete; in checked studies, under half of the missing clones stem from an unresolved V gene, and the remainder is unexplained. This sample holds fewer than 45,000 clones; roughly 81% were observed only once. The ten biggest clones cover over 3% of the sample. The sequenced sample was peripheral blood, obtained about 81 weeks after starting pembrolizumab. The receptor comes from an adult with mismatch repair-deficient cancer. Rearrangement joined TRBV13 to TRBJ2-5; D gene: possibly TRBD2, on 6 matching bases. The CDR3 is CASSLAEVREQETQYF. The nucleotide sequence is given as TGTGCCAGCAGCTTAGCGGAGGTTCGGGAGCAAGAGACCCAGTACTTC.